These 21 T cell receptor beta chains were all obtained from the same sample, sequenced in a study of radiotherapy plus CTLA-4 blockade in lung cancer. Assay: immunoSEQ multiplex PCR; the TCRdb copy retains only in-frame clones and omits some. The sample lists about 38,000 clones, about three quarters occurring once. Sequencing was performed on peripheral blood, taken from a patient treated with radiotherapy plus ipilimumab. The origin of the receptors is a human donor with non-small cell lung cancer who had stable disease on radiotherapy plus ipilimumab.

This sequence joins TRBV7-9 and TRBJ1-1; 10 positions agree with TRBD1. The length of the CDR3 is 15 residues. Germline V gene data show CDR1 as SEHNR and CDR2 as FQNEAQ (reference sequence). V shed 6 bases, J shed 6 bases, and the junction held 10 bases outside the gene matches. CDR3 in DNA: TGTGCCAGCAGGCCGACAGGGGGCCACCGACCTGAAGCTTTCTTT. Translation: CASRPTGGHRPEAFF. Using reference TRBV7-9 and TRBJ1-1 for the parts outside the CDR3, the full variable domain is DTGVSQNPRHKITKRGQNVTFRCDPISEHNRLYWYRQTLGQGPEFLTYFQNEAQLEKSRLLSDRFSAERPKGSFSTLEIQRTEQGDSAMYLCASRPTGGHRPEAFFGQGTRLTVV.

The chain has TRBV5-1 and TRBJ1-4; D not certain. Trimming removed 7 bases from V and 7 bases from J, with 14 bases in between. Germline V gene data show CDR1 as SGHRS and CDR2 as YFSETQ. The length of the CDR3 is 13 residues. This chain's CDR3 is CASARGKGEKLFF. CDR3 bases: TGCGCCAGCGCAAGAGGGAAGGGTGAAAAACTGTTTTTT.

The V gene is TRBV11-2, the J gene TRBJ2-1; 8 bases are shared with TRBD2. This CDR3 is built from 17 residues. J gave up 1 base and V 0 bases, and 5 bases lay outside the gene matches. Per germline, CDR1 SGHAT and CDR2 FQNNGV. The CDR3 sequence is CASSLDRGGRSYNEQFF. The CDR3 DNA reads TGTGCCAGCAGCTTAGATCGGGGGGGTCGTTCCTACAATGAGCAGTTCTTC.

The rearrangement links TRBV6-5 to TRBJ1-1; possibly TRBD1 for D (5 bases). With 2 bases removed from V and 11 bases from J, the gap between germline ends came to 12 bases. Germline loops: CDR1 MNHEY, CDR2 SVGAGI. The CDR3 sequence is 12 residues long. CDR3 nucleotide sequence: TGTGCCAGCAGTTACAAGGTGGGGGGGGCTTTCTTT. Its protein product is CASSYKVGGAFF.

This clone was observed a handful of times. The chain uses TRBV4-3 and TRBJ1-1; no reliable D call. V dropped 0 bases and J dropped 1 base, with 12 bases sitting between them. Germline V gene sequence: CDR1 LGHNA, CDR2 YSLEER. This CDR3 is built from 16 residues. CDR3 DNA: TGCGCCAGCAGCCAAGAATTAGCTCTATGGAACACTGAAGCTTTCTTT. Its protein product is CASSQELALWNTEAFF.

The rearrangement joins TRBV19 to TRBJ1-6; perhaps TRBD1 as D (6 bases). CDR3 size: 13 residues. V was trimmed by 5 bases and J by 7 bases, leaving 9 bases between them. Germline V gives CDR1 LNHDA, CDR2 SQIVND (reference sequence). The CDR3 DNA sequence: TGTGCCAGTAGTGATACAGGGAATTCACCCCTCCACTTT. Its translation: CASSDTGNSPLHF.

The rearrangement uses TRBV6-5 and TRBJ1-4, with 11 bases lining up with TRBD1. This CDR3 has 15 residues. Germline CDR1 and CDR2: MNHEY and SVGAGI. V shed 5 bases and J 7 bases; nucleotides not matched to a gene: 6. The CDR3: CASSDWGTGGEKLFF. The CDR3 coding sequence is TGTGCCAGCAGTGACTGGGGGACAGGGGGTGAAAAACTGTTTTTT.

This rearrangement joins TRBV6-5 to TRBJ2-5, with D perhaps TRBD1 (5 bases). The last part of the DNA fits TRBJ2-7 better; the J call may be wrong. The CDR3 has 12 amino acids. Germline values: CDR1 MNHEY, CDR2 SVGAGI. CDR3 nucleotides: TGTGCCAGCAGTCGAGACAGTTACGAGCAGTACTTC. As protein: CASSRDSYEQYF.

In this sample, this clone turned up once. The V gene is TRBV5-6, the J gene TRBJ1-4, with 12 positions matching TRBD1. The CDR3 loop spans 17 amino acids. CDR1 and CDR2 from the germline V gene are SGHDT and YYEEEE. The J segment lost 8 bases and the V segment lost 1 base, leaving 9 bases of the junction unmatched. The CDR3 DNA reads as TGTGCCAGCAGCTTGAGCGGTATGGGGACAGGGGGCGAAAAACTGTTTTTT. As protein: CASSLSGMGTGGEKLFF.

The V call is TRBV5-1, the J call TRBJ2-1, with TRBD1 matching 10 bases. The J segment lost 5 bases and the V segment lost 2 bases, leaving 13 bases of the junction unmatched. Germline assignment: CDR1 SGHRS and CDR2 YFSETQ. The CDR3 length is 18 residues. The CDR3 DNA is TGCGCCAGCAGCTTTATTCTTCCGGGACAGGGGTTGAACAATGAGCAGTTCTTC. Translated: CASSFILPGQGLNNEQFF. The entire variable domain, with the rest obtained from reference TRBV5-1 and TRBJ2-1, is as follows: KAGVTQTPRYLIKTRGQQVTLSCSPISGHRSVSWYQQTPGQGLQFLFEYFSETQRNKGNFPGRFSGRQFSNSRSEMNVSTLELGDSALYLCASSFILPGQGLNNEQFFGPGTRLTVL.

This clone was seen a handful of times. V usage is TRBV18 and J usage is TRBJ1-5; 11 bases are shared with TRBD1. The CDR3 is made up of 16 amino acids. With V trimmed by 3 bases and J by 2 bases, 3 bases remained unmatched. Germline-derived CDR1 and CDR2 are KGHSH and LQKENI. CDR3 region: CASSPGQGDGNQPQHF. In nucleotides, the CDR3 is TGTGCCAGCTCACCGGGACAGGGGGATGGCAATCAGCCCCAGCATTTT.

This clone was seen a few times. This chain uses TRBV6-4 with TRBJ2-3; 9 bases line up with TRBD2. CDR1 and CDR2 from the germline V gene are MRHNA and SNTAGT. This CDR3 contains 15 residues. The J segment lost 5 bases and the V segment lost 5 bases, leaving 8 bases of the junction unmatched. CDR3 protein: CASSQRGAQGDTQYF. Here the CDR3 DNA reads TGTGCCAGCAGTCAGCGGGGGGCCCAGGGAGATACGCAGTATTTT.

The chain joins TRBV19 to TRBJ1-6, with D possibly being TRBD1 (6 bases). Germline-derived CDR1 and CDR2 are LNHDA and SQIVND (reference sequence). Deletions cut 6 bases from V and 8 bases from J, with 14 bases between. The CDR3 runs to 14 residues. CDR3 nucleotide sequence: TGTGCCAGTAGAGGGAGCAGGGGTGATTCACCCCTCCACTTT. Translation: CASRGSRGDSPLHF.

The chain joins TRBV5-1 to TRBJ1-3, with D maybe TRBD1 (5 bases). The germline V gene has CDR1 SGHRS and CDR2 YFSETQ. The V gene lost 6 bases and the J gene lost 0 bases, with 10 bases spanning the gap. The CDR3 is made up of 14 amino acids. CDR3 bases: TGCGCCAGCAAGATCCAGGGCTCTGGAAACACCATATATTTT. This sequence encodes CASKIQGSGNTIYF. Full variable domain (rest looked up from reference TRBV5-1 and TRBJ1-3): KAGVTQTPRYLIKTRGQQVTLSCSPISGHRSVSWYQQTPGQGLQFLFEYFSETQRNKGNFPGRFSGRQFSNSRSEMNVSTLELGDSALYLCASKIQGSGNTIYFGEGSWLTVV.

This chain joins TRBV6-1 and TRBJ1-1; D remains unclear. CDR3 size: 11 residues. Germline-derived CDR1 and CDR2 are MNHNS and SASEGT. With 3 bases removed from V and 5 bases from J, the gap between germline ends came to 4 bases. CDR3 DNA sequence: TGTGCCAGCAGTGACCGAACTGAAGCTTTCTTT. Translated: CASSDRTEAFF.

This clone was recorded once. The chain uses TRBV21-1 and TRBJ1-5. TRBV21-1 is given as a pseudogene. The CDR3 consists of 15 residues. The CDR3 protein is CASSNCLYSNQPQHF. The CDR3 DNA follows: TGTGCCAGCAGCAACTGCCTTTATAGCAATCAGCCCCAGCATTTT.

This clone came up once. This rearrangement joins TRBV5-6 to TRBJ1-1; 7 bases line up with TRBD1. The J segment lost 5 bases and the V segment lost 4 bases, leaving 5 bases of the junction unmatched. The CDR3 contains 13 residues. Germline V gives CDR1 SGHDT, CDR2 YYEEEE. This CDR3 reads CASSLYRGTEAFF. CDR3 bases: TGTGCCAGCAGCCTCTACAGGGGTACTGAAGCTTTCTTT.

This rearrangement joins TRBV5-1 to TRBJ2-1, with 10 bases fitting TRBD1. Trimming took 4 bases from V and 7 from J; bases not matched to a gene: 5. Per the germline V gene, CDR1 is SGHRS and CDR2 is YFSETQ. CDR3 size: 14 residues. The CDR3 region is CASSHGDRGNEQFF. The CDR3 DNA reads TGCGCCAGCAGCCACGGGGACAGGGGAAATGAGCAGTTCTTC.

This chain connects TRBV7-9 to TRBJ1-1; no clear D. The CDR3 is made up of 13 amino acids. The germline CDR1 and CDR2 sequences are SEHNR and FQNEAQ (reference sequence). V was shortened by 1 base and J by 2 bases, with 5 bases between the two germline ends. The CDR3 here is CASSLEVNTEAFF. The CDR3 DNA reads TGTGCCAGCAGCTTAGAAGTAAACACTGAAGCTTTCTTT.

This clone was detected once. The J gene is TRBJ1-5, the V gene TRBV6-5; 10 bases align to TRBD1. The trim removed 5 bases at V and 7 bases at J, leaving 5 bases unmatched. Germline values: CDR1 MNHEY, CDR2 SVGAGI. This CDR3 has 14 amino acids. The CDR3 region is CASSTGQGGQPQHF. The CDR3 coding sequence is TGTGCCAGCAGTACAGGACAGGGGGGACAGCCCCAGCATTTT.

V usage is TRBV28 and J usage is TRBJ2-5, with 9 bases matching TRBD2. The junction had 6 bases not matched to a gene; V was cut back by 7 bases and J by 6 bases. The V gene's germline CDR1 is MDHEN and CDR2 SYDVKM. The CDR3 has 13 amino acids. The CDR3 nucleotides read TGTGCCAGCACCGCTAGCGGGGAACAGACCCAGTACTTC. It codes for CASTASGEQTQYF.